This record covers a single T cell receptor (beta chain). The CDR3 contains 15 residues. Germline V gives CDR1 SGHTA, CDR2 FQGNSA. V was cut by 5 bases and J by 0 bases, with 11 bases left in between. This sample is drawn from a study of blood T cell repertoires in COVID-19. Study as a whole: Spain, Italy and the United States supplied samples that represented acute and convalescent COVID-19. PBMCs, B-cell-depleted T cells, or T cells were the source of the cDNA or gDNA that made up the material.

Measured with immunoSEQ multiplex PCR; TCRdb has only the in-frame clones, and not every one. The sample lists around 140,000 clones; around 90% were seen once. The rearrangement links TRBV7-2 to TRBJ2-1, with D tentatively TRBD2 (5 bases). Sequencing was carried out using peripheral blood. The TCR comes from a man between 70 and 80 years old with acute or convalescent COVID-19. The CDR3 is CASSPVEDSYNEQFF. CDR3 nucleotide sequence: TGTGCCAGCAGCCCGGTGGAGGACTCCTACAATGAGCAGTTCTTC.